The 26 T cell receptor beta chains reported below all come from one sample, sequenced in a study of CD8 T cells in ankylosing spondylitis (dated by TCRdb to 2016 to 2017). The paper's findings and limits, for the study overall: A TCR beta motif of several highly homologous amino acid variants appeared characteristic of blood from ankylosing spondylitis patients.

These TCRs are of unknown antigen specificity. The library was obtained by 5' RACE. Instrument used: Illumina HiSeq 2500. In TCRdb, the public reads were trimmed at Q25 with fastp and aligned with MiXCR, with productive beta chains retained. Every distinct CDR3 protein forms one entry, paired with its most common genes and DNA. The sample yields about 460,000 distinct CDR3 sequences; roughly 5.2% were counted once. Around 3.6% of the sample comes from the top ten. Input material: blood, either unsorted or a sorted T cell fraction (not recorded which). The source of these receptors is a male donor with ankylosing spondylitis.

This clonotype was found many times. This chain uses TRBV12-3 or TRBV12-4 with TRBJ2-1, with D unresolved. The CDR3 consists of 12 residues. The ends were cut back, 5 bases at V and 7 bases at J, with 9 bases in the middle. The CDR3 protein is CASSPLWNEQFF. The CDR3 DNA sequence: TGTGCCAGCAGTCCACTGTGGAATGAGCAGTTCTTC.

This clonotype was seen ten or more times. V gene TRBV5-1 combines with J gene TRBJ2-1, with D unclear. The germline CDR1 and CDR2 sequences are SGHRS and YFSETQ. This CDR3 has 15 amino acids. V lost 5 bases, J lost 0 bases, and 12 bases lay in between. The CDR3 nucleotides read TGCGCCAGCAGGGAGACATTGAGCTCCTACAATGAGCAGTTCTTC. Its protein is CASRETLSSYNEQFF.

This clonotype was detected a few times. The chain links TRBV24-1 to TRBJ2-2; 10 nucleotides align to TRBD1. Germline V gives CDR1 KGHDR, CDR2 SFDVKD. There are 17 residues in the CDR3. The V segment lost 2 bases and the J segment 1 base; nucleotides outside the gene matches: 3. As DNA, the CDR3 is TGTGCCACCAGTGATTGGACAGGGGGGCAGAACACCGGGGAGCTGTTTTTT. It encodes CATSDWTGGQNTGELFF.

This clonotype appeared many times. The V gene is TRBV6-5, the J gene TRBJ1-1; no clear D. The V end was cut by 0 bases, the J end by 8 bases, with 16 bases between. The CDR3 is made up of 15 amino acids. Looked up from germline, CDR1 is MNHEY and CDR2 is SVGAGI. Written as DNA, the CDR3 is TGTGCCAGCAGTTACTCTTCCGGGTTTCGGGGAGAAGCTTTCTTT. Protein: CASSYSSGFRGEAFF.

V is TRBV11-2 and J is TRBJ1-6; D gene ambiguous. CDR1 and CDR2 from the germline V gene are SGHAT and FQNNGV. The ends were cut back, 1 base at V and 11 bases at J, with 9 bases in the middle. CDR3 length: 13 amino acids. CDR3 region: CASSLGVGTPLHF. CDR3 sequence (DNA): TGTGCCAGCAGCTTAGGTGTAGGAACACCCCTCCACTTT.

This clonotype has only a few counts. The chain links TRBV7-2 to TRBJ1-2, with D possibly being TRBD1 (5 bases). The V gene lost 0 bases and the J gene lost 9 bases, with 8 bases spanning the gap. Germline assignment: CDR1 SGHTA and CDR2 FQGNSA. The CDR3 totals 12 residues. The CDR3 nucleotides are TGTGCCAGCAGCTTAGCCCAGGGTAGCTACACCTTC. It translates to CASSLAQGSYTF.

This clonotype turned up a few times. The CDR3 DNA follows: TGTGCCAGTAGTATACTGCTCGGTGATACGCAGTATTTT. Residues: CASSILLGDTQYF. This chain uses TRBV19 with TRBJ2-3; D is unresolved. Germline V CDR1 and CDR2: LNHDA, SQIVND (reference sequence). V lost 2 bases and J lost 6, with 9 bases in between. This CDR3 contains 13 residues.

There are many counts of this clonotype. This chain connects TRBV6-5 to TRBJ2-1; D remains unclear. CDR1 is MNHEY and CDR2 is SVGAGI in the germline V gene. Trimming left V 2 bases short and J 5 bases short, with 7 bases between. This CDR3 is built from 13 residues. In DNA form, the CDR3 reads TGTGCCAGCAGTTACGTGCGTAACAATGAGCAGTTCTTC. Protein: CASSYVRNNEQFF.

This clonotype was observed many times. The chain carries TRBV20-1 and TRBJ2-3; D is uncertain. The CDR3 extends over 14 amino acids. V dropped 6 bases and J dropped 0 bases, with 13 bases sitting between them. Germline CDR1 DFQATT, CDR2 SNEGSKA (reference sequence). Here the CDR3 reads CSALRLASTDTQYF. The CDR3 DNA reads as TGCAGTGCCCTCCGGCTCGCAAGCACAGATACGCAGTATTTT.

This clonotype was picked up many times. The rearrangement links TRBV7-8 to TRBJ2-1; a weak D match, TRBD2 (6 bases). Germline lookup yields CDR1 SGHVS and CDR2 FQNEAQ. V was trimmed by 5 bases and J by 4 bases, leaving 12 bases between them. This CDR3 spans 14 amino acids. The CDR3 nucleotides are TGTGCCAGCAGCCTCCGGAGGGGATACAATGAGCAGTTCTTC. Translated: CASSLRRGYNEQFF.

This clonotype was detected many times. The chain has TRBV9 and TRBJ2-1; no firm D call. Germline V CDR1 and CDR2: SGDLS, YYNGEE. The CDR3 contains 14 residues. Trimming pared 4 bases from V and 9 bases from J, leaving 17 bases between. This CDR3 is CASSLTPRGGEQFF. For the CDR3, the DNA is TGTGCCAGCAGCCTCACACCCAGAGGTGGTGAGCAGTTCTTC.

This clonotype was counted ten times or more. The rearrangement joins TRBV20-1 to TRBJ2-3, with 10 nucleotides matching TRBD2. V lost 3 bases and J lost 0; bases outside the gene matches: 6. CDR1 and CDR2 from the germline V gene are DFQATT and SNEGSKA (reference sequence). The CDR3 runs 16 residues. Written as DNA, the CDR3 is TGCAGTGCTAGCCTAGCGGGAGAATGGAGCACAGATACGCAGTATTTT. It encodes CSASLAGEWSTDTQYF.

This clonotype was observed at least ten times. In DNA form, the CDR3 reads TGTGCCAGCAGTTTCGGGACAACCACCGGGGAGCTGTTTTTT. Its translation: CASSFGTTTGELFF. This chain uses TRBV28 with TRBJ2-2; D possibly corresponds to TRBD1 (6 bases). The V end was cut by 3 bases, the J end by 4 bases, with 9 bases between. The length of the CDR3 is 14 residues. Germline CDR1 reads MDHEN; CDR2 reads SYDVKM.

To note about this clonotype: A much larger clonotype is one base distant, so this may be a read error. This chain connects TRBV7-6 to TRBJ2-7, with D unresolved. The V and J ends lost 6 bases and 2 bases respectively, with 14 bases between them. Looked up from germline, CDR1 is SGHVS and CDR2 is FNYEAQ. This CDR3 is built from 14 residues. This CDR3 is CASRPVVAAYEQYF. The CDR3 region has the DNA TGTGCCAGCAGACCGGTTGTGGCAGCCTACGAGCAGTACTTC.

This clonotype was seen ten or more times. The chain is built from TRBV20-1 and TRBJ2-5, with TRBD1 matching over 7 bases. CDR3 length: 13 residues. Germline values: CDR1 DFQATT, CDR2 SNEGSKA (reference sequence). After removal of 7 bases from V and 5 bases from J, the junction contained 10 bases not matched to a gene. CDR3 residues: CSGSSSRGETQYF. CDR3 in DNA: TGCAGTGGGTCTTCTTCCAGGGGGGAGACCCAGTACTTC.

This clonotype turned up a few times. The CDR3 DNA reads as TGCGCCAGCAGCTTCTCCGGGGGGACATACACAGATACGCAGTATTTT. This sequence encodes CASSFSGGTYTDTQYF. The chain couples TRBV5-1 to TRBJ2-3; D perhaps matches TRBD2 (7 bases). The germline V gene encodes CDR1 SGHRS and CDR2 YFSETQ. The CDR3 runs 16 residues. With 2 bases removed from V and 2 bases from J, the gap between germline ends came to 15 bases.

This clonotype was observed many times. This chain connects TRBV18 to TRBJ2-7, with D hard to call. Trimming pared 3 bases from V and 3 bases from J, leaving 15 bases between. This CDR3 contains 15 residues. The germline V gene has CDR1 KGHSH and CDR2 LQKENI. The DNA for the CDR3 is TGTGCCAGCTCACCCGGTTTGGCGGAAATCTACGAGCAGTACTTC. This encodes CASSPGLAEIYEQYF.

This clonotype was detected many times. V usage is TRBV4-2 and J usage is TRBJ1-2; no reliable D call. The CDR3 is 12 amino acids. V was pared by 1 base and J by 6 bases, with 6 bases between. CDR1 is LGHNA and CDR2 is YNFKEQ in the germline V gene. CDR3 sequence (DNA): TGTGCCAGCAGCCAAGGCGGCGATGGCTACACCTTC. Translating it yields CASSQGGDGYTF.

This clonotype appeared many times. The chain combines TRBV5-5 with TRBJ2-3; 7 positions agree with TRBD2. This CDR3 has 13 amino acids. The V gene's germline CDR1 is SGHKS and CDR2 YYEKEE (reference sequence). Germline trimming cut 5 bases from V and 1 base from J; bases unmatched to any gene: 1. DNA for the CDR3: TGTGCCAGCAGGAGCGGGGGCACAGATACGCAGTATTTT. Protein product: CASRSGGTDTQYF.

This clonotype was detected only a few times. The rearrangement uses TRBV7-8 and TRBJ2-7; D possibly corresponds to TRBD2 (6 bases). This CDR3 is built from 17 residues. Per the germline V gene, CDR1 is SGHVS and CDR2 is FQNEAQ. Trimming stripped 2 bases from V and 3 bases from J, with 20 bases between. CDR3 sequence (DNA): TGTGCCAGCAGCTTAAAAAACCGGGCCCTAGCGTTCTACGAGCAGTACTTC. Its protein is CASSLKNRALAFYEQYF. Looking up the rest from reference TRBV7-8 and TRBJ2-7 gives the full variable domain: GAGVSQSPRYKVAKRGQDVALRCDPISGHVSLFWYQQALGQGPEFLTYFQNEAQLDKSGLPSDRFFAERPEGSVSTLKIQRTQQEDSAVYLCASSLKNRALAFYEQYFGPGTRLTVT.

Many counts were recorded for this clonotype. The genes are TRBV7-9 and TRBJ2-1; maybe TRBD2 (6 bases). The CDR3 is 17 residues long. V lost 1 base to trimming and J lost 0 bases, with 13 bases between them. In germline, CDR1 is SEHNR, CDR2 FQNEAQ (reference sequence). The DNA of the CDR3 is TGTGCCAGCAGCTTAGGGAGGGGCGCAAGCTCCTACAATGAGCAGTTCTTC. Protein product: CASSLGRGASSYNEQFF.

This clonotype was detected ten times or more. The CDR3 DNA sequence: TGTGCCAGCAGCTTTTACAGATACACCGGGGAGCTGTTTTTT. Encoded protein: CASSFYRYTGELFF. The chain employs TRBV7-2 and TRBJ2-2; D not certain. Germline V lookup: CDR1 SGHTA, CDR2 FQGNSA. CDR3 length: 14 amino acids. The ends were cut back, 3 bases at V and 3 bases at J, with 8 bases in the middle.

This clonotype was counted ten times or more. This rearrangement joins TRBV10-3 to TRBJ1-5; D gene ambiguous. CDR1 is ENHRY, CDR2 SYGVKD, per germline. V lost 8 bases, J lost 6 bases, and 17 bases lay in between. The CDR3 spans 14 residues. The CDR3, as DNA: TGTGCCATCTCCCTGTTGGGAGGAGGTCAGCCCCAGCATTTT. It yields the protein CAISLLGGGQPQHF.

There are a few counts of this clonotype. The V call is TRBV12-3 or TRBV12-4, the J call TRBJ2-3; 16 bases fit TRBD2. With 3 bases clipped from V and 3 bases from J, the junction kept 15 bases outside the gene matches. CDR3 length: 21 amino acids. CDR3 region: CASSFTGTSGGASVFTDTQYF. CDR3 bases: TGTGCCAGCAGTTTCACCGGGACTAGCGGGGGGGCTTCGGTTTTTACAGATACGCAGTATTTT.

This clonotype was seen at least ten times. The rearrangement links TRBV20-1 to TRBJ2-5; 11 nucleotides agree with TRBD2. The germline gives CDR1 DFQATT, CDR2 SNEGSKA (reference sequence). The ends lost 2 bases at V and 5 bases at J; junction bases unmatched: 7. The CDR3 loop spans 15 amino acids. CDR3 bases: TGCAGTGCTAGACTAGCGGGAGGAGCGGGGGAGACCCAGTACTTC. Its protein product is CSARLAGGAGETQYF.

This clonotype was recorded at least ten times. The chain uses TRBV5-1 and TRBJ1-4; D may be TRBD1 (6 bases). Germline CDR1 reads SGHRS; CDR2 reads YFSETQ. The CDR3 consists of 14 residues. V shed 3 bases and J shed 0 bases, with 6 bases lying between them. CDR3 amino acids: CASSWTATNEKLFF. The CDR3 nucleotides are TGCGCCAGCAGCTGGACAGCAACTAATGAAAAACTGTTTTTT.